This T cell receptor (beta chain) is from a study of tumor-infiltrating lymphocytes in primary liver carcinoma. Study observations and caveats: Top clones occupying all five tumor regions numbered only about 7-25%. Tumor region pairs shared more overlap than did tumor-adjacent and tumor-blood pairs.

A constant-region primer primed TCR beta cDNA synthesis from about 0.45 ug of total RNA. Sequencing libraries for TCR beta derived from three nested multiplex PCR rounds that used slightly modified ARM-PCR. MiXCR, applied by TCRdb to the multiplex PCR reads, yields one record per CDR3 protein. The sample records approximately 190,000 distinct CDR3 sequences, approximately 80% being singletons. Co-extracted RNA and DNA came from around 18-30 mg of unsorted bulk tissue. Each participant had primary liver carcinoma, and surgical resection was the treatment. Each of the tumor samples contained in excess of 75% viable tumor cells. About this clonotype: What it binds is not known.

Sequencing used tumor tissue from primary liver carcinoma. This receptor was taken from a man aged 35-49 years with primary liver carcinoma and hepatitis B virus infection.

CDR3 residues: CNVRLGGYNEQFF. The CDR3 nucleotides are TGCAACGTGCGTCTAGGGGGGTACAATGAGCAGTTCTTC. The gene calls are TRBV29-1 and TRBJ2-1; D possibly uses TRBD1 or TRBD2 (6 bases each). The V gene's germline CDR1 is SQVTM and CDR2 ANQGSEA. The CDR3 is 13 residues long.